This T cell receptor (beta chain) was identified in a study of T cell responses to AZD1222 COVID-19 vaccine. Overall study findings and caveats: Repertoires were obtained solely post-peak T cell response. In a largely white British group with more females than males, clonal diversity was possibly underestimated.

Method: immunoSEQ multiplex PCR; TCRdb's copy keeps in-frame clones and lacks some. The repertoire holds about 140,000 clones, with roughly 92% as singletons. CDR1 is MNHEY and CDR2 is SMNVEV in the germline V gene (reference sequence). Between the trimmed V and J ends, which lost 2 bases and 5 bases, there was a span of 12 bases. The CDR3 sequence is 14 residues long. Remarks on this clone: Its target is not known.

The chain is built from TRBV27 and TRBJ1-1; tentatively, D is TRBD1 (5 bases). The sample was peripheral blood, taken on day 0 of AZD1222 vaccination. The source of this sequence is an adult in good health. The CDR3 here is CASSLEGRGTEAFF. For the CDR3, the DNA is TGTGCCAGCAGTTTAGAGGGGAGAGGAACTGAAGCTTTCTTT.